The clone carrying this T cell receptor beta chain showed up just a few times. Its antigen is currently unknown. The germline gives CDR1 SEHNR, CDR2 FQNEAQ (reference sequence). The ends were cut back, 5 bases at V and 4 bases at J, with 12 bases in the middle. The CDR3 is 14 amino acids. Since all of the isolated RNA was reverse transcribed, expressed TCRB transcripts were what got sequenced. Clones were sequenced by immunoSEQ multiplex PCR, and TCRdb holds only the in-frame ones, with some missing. The sample lists around 250,000 clones, around 13% occurring once. The data stem from a study of beta chain features in type 1 diabetes. Study-level findings and limits: All four CD4+ subsets from Type 1 diabetes patients carried moderately but significantly shorter TCRB CDR3s. Whatever favoring of shorter templates PCR might show would apply equally to patients and controls.

The rearrangement links TRBV7-9 to TRBJ1-5; TRBD1 is a possible D gene (5 bases). Sample: naive CD4+ T cells from blood. The sequence came from a young man with type 1 diabetes. This CDR3 is CASSQSGGNQPQHF. The CDR3 bases are TGTGCCAGCAGCCAGTCCGGGGGTAATCAGCCCCAGCATTTT.